This T cell receptor (beta chain) was recorded in a study of T cells in Graves' hyperthyroidism and ophthalmopathy (dated by TCRdb to about 2019). Turning to the overall study: Peripheral blood samples were taken at the time of initial diagnosis, prior to any treatment. To identify TCR V-J signatures that set the groups apart, the researchers used a discovery cohort of about a hundred patients, made up of fewer than 50 with Graves' ophthalmopathy and some 56 with stable Graves' hyperthyroidism. Prospective prediction of ophthalmopathy was tested in an independent validation cohort consisting of 18 to 20 hyperthyroidism patients and 15 or so patients who later progressed to ophthalmopathy. For training and testing, the approximately 92 patients in the discovery cohort were randomly divided in a 7:3 ratio. In more than 5 Graves' hyperthyroidism patients, the study also compared T-cell repertoires from thyroid tissue with T-cell repertoires from blood. Following sampling, methimazole starting at 30 mg daily was given to hyperthyroidism patients, and high-dose intravenous methylprednisolone was given to ophthalmopathy patients. The paper reports TCR Vbeta CDR3 sequencing of more than 120 peripheral blood samples: approximately 41 ophthalmopathy, 75 to 80 hyperthyroidism and 17 progressor patients. Paper-wide results and their limitations: No statistical method was used to fix the sample size in advance, and group allocation was not hidden from the investigators. Blood samples also contained most of the expanded thyroid clonotypes (frequency above 0.001), which suggests that blood repertoires may reflect thyroid immune responses. During validation, the model predicted progression to ophthalmopathy a median of about 6.5 months ahead of onset, with around 65% sensitivity and 72.22% specificity. In cross-validation, a model built on a 13 V-J signature told ophthalmopathy apart from stable hyperthyroidism with approximately 90% sensitivity and around 83% specificity, and in testing the same model reached 80%/75%.

Stable Graves' hyperthyroidism was defined as the absence of progression to ophthalmopathy over 18 months of follow-up. Hyperthyroidism patients were aged 18 to 65 years and newly diagnosed, with disease duration of less than 2 months. Exclusion was applied to patients with uncontrolled infections, other autoimmune diseases, pregnancy or lactation. Clinical symptoms, serum thyroxine and TRAb, thyroid ultrasound, and orbital computed tomography formed the basis for the diagnoses. PBMCs were isolated from about 9.1 ml of fresh peripheral blood by Ficoll-Paque density gradient centrifugation. Total RNA was extracted with Trizol reagent, and quality was checked on an Agilent 2100 Bioanalyzer. The CDR3 covers 16 residues, taking in both the cysteine and the phenylalanine. Only CDR3 DNA is held: 48 bases, read in frame from base 1. For CDR1 and CDR2, the germline V gene lists SGHTA and FQGNSA. V trim: 4 bases; J trim: 6 bases; unmatched bases: 8.

Notes on this clonotype: Its antigen is not yet known. No quality values exist for individual bases; no much larger clone is one base distant.

The TCR beta CDR3 regions were amplified from the RNA transcripts. A first-round RT-PCR of the TCR CDR3 used the HTBI primer set with the Qiagen OneStep RT-PCR kit. Libraries were constructed in a second round of multiplex PCR, after which size selection and purification were performed. Paired-end sequencing of the libraries was performed with 100 bp reads on an Illumina HiSeq2000. For the original study's pipeline: SOAPnuke was used to process the raw data, throwing out any read that contained adapters or uncalled bases, had a mean Phred below 15, or lacked an exact constant-primer or identifier match. COPE v1.2.5 was used to merge the high-quality paired reads, and each unique nucleotide sequence was defined as a clonotype. MiTCR v1.1 was used to align the clonotypes against IMGT TRBV, TRBD and TRBJ reference segments. Only V-J combinations with frequency above 0.0001, covering 99% to 99.2% of repertoires, were analysed. A TCS score was defined as the ratio of F50 (clonal expansion) to E x V (chaos), with BLOSUM62-based TCRdist applied between CDR3 peptides within each V-J. Welch's t-statistics and random forest reduced around 510 V-J features to 10 to 15, which were used in a naive Bayes classifier (R e1071). Clones were called with MiXCR by TCRdb after fastp trimmed the public reads at Q25, and only in-frame beta chains were retained. Rows matching on CDR3 protein sequence are summarized as one entry with the most common DNA and genes. TCRdb's processing, not the study's, gives the V and J calls here. Recorded for this sample are fewer than 650,000 distinct CDR3 sequences; around 15% of them occurred a single time. The top ten clones comprise about 15% of the sample.

This sequence originates from a woman aged 40-49 years with Graves' hyperthyroidism. In this chain, TRBV7-2 is recombined with TRBJ2-1; 11 junctional bases match TRBD2. Source material: blood. The nucleotide sequence reads as follows: TGTGCCAGCAGCTGGCCGGGACTAGCGGCCCTCAATGAGCAGTTCTTC. This is translated as CASSWPGLAALNEQFF. With the rest looked up from the reference TRBV7-2 and TRBJ2-1 genes rather than sequenced, the full variable domain is GAGVSQSPSNKVTEKGKDVELRCDPISGHTALYWYRQSLGQGLEFLIYFQGNSAPDKSGLPSDRFSAERTGGSVSTLTIQRTQQEDSAVYLCASSWPGLAALNEQFFGPGTRLTVL.